This entry lists 2 T cell receptor beta chains sequenced from one sample in a study of blood T cells in healthy people across ages. A second PCR, run for roughly 7 to 11 cycles, used a sample-barcoded 5' primer plus a J-beta primer mix. TCRdb recomputed calls from the 5' RACE reads with MiXCR, one row per CDR3 protein. The sample has about 800,000 distinct CDR3 sequences, about 45% seen once. The specimen was blood. The receptors come from a man at least 80 years old in good health.

CDR3 sequence (DNA): TGTGCCAGCAGCTTATACGACTATTTGAGCGGGAGGTATATAGAGCAGTACTTC. This codes for CASSLYDYLSGRYIEQYF. The chain links TRBV7-2 to TRBJ2-7; 9 positions agree with TRBD2. The CDR3 sequence is 18 residues long. Germline V gene data show CDR1 as SGHTA and CDR2 as FQGNSA. Trimming cost V 2 bases and J 7 bases; bases outside gene matches: 18. The full variable domain, rest sourced from reference TRBV7-2 and TRBJ2-7, is GAGVSQSPSNKVTEKGKDVELRCDPISGHTALYWYRQSLGQGLEFLIYFQGNSAPDKSGLPSDRFSAERTGGSVSTLTIQRTQQEDSAVYLCASSLYDYLSGRYIEQYFGPGTRLTVT.

The chain is built from TRBV27 and TRBJ2-6; D is ambiguous. V was cut by 2 bases and J by 2 bases, with 7 bases left in between. This CDR3 is built from 15 residues. CDR1 and CDR2 from the germline V gene are MNHEY and SMNVEV (reference sequence). The CDR3 bases are TGTGCCAGCAGTTTAGGGTTCCCTGGGGCCAACGTCCTGACTTTC. Its translation is CASSLGFPGANVLTF.